This T cell receptor (beta chain) was identified during a study of human T cells and chemical hapten exposure. General study points: The number of TCRs above 1 in 1000 frequency did not change after DPC sensitization.

Indicated time point: pre-sensitization, week 0. The treatment is: therapeutic diphenylcyclopropenone sensitization with weekly scalp DPC. Alopecia patients, 18 to 70 years old and DPC-suitable, served as donors. In the original processing: TCRs per sample had a median of approximately 96,000 and ranged from roughly 23,224 to 700,000. TCRdb processed the RACE reads anew with MiXCR; each CDR3 protein has one entry. Clone size and V and J calls follow TCRdb, not the original study. The table has 250,000 or so distinct CDR3 sequences, about 9% seen once. This clonotype has only a few counts. Its specificity is unknown. The length of the CDR3 is 15 residues. Unmatched junction bases numbered 9, after V lost 4 bases and J lost 3 bases. In germline, CDR1 is SEHNR, CDR2 FQNEAQ (reference sequence).

V usage is TRBV7-9 and J usage is TRBJ2-7; 7 positions agree with TRBD2. The TCR was taken from a woman in her 40s with alopecia areata. Some clones in this sample may be carry-over from other donors' samples. Specimen: whole blood, collected in connection with sensitization to the hapten diphenylcyclopropenone (DPC). The CDR3 DNA is TGTGCCAGCAGCTCCCCGGCGGGAGTGGGCTACGAGCAGTACTTC. Amino acid sequence: CASSSPAGVGYEQYF.